These T cell receptor beta chains were read from a single sample in a study of T cells in Graves' hyperthyroidism and ophthalmopathy. TCRdb ran MiXCR on the multiplex PCR reads and lists one entry per CDR3 protein. This sample has 750,000 to 900,000 distinct CDR3 sequences; roughly 40% occur once, and the top ten carry around 10%. Sequencing was done on a sample of blood. Source of these receptors: a man between 18 and 29 years old with Graves' hyperthyroidism. CDR3s leave out the opening cysteine and the closing phenylalanine or tryptophan.

j_call v_call cdr3_aa
TRBJ2-2 TRBV10-3 AISDGVFEETGELF
TRBJ1-6 TRBV12-3/TRBV12-4 ASSPSRSRRNSPLH
TRBJ1-2 TRBV9 ASSPSGGNEGYT
TRBJ2-2 TRBV29-1 SVDRGWNTGELF
TRBJ2-2 TRBV7-9 ASRTGGGEDTGELF
TRBJ1-6 TRBV10-2 ASSELGRGADSPLH
TRBJ1-5 TRBV14 ASSQDLGRTQPQH
TRBJ2-7 TRBV29-1 SVEVVGVNEQY
TRBJ1-2 TRBV20-1 SASGHGYT
TRBJ2-2 TRBV11-1 ASSWGGNHPGELF
TRBJ2-7 TRBV29-1 SVEGQDNEQY
TRBJ2-7 TRBV9 ASSGSGTGGYEQY
TRBJ1-2 TRBV29-1 SLSGRGRLGYT
TRBJ1-1 TRBV25-1 ASSELGATEAF
TRBJ1-1 TRBV7-2 ASSYAPGEGFAEAF
TRBJ1-1 TRBV19 ASNWDGDTEAF
TRBJ2-2 TRBV20-1 SARDLVNTGELF
TRBJ1-3 TRBV25-1 ASSSEQSGHGNTIY